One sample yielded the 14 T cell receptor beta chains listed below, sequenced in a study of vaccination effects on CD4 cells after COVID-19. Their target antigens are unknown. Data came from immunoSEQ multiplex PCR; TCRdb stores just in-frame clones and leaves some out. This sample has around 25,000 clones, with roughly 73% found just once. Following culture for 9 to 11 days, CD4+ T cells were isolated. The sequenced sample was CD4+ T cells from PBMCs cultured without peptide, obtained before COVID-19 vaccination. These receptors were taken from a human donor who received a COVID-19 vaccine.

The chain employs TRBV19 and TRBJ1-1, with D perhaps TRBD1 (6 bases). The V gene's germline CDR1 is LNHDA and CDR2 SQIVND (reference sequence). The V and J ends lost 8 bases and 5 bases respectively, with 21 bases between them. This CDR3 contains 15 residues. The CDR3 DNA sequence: TGTGCCAGTCTCCCCGCGACAGGAAGGATTACTGAAGCTTTCTTT. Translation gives CASLPATGRITEAFF.

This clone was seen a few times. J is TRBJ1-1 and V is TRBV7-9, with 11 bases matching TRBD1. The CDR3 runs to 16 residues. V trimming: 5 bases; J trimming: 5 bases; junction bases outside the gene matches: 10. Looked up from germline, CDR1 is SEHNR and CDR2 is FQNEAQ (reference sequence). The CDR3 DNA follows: TGTGCCAGCAGCCTGGGACAGGGGGTTGCCGGGACTGAAGCTTTCTTT. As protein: CASSLGQGVAGTEAFF.

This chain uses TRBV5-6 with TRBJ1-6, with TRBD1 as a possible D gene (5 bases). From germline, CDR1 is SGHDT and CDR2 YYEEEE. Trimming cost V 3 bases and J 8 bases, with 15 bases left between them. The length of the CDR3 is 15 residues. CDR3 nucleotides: TGTGCCAGCAGCTCGGGACCCAGCGGGCATTCACCCCTCCACTTT. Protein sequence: CASSSGPSGHSPLHF.

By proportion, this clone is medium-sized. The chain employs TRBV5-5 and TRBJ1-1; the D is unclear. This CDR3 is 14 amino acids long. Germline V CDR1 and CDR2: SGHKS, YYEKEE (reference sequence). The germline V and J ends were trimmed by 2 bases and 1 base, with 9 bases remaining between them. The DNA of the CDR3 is TGTGCCAGCAGCTTACGGGCCCAGAACACTGAAGCTTTCTTT. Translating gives CASSLRAQNTEAFF.

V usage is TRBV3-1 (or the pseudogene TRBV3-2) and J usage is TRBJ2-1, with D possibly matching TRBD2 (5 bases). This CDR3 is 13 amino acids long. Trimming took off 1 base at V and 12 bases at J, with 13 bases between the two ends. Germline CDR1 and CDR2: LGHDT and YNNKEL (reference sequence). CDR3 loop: CASSQGRQGRQFF. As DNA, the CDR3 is TGTGCCAGCAGCCAAGGGAGACAAGGGAGGCAGTTCTTC.

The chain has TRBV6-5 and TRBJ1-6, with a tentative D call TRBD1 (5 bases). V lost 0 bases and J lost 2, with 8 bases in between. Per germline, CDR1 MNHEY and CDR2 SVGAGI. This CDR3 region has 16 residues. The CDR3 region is CASSYSRQTYNSPLHF. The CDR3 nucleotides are TGTGCCAGCAGTTACTCGAGACAGACCTATAATTCACCCCTCCACTTT.

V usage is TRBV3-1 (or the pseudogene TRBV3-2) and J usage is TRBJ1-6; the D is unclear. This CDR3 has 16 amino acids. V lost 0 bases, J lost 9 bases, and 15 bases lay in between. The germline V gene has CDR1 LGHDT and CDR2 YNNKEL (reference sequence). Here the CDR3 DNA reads TGTGCCAGCAGCCAAGAGAGGGCAGCTAGAGGTTCACCCCTCCACTTT. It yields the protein CASSQERAARGSPLHF.

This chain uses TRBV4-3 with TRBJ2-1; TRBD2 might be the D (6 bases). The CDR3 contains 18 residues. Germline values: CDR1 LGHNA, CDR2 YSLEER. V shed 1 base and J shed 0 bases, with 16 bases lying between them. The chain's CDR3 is CASSQGRGGRSSYNEQFF. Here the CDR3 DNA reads TGCGCCAGCAGCCAAGGGCGGGGAGGCCGGAGCTCCTACAATGAGCAGTTCTTC.

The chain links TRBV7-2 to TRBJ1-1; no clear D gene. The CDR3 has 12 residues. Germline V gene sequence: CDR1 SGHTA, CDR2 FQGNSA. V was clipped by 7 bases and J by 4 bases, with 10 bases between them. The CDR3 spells CASTAGGTEAFF. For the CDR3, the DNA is TGTGCCAGCACCGCAGGAGGCACTGAAGCTTTCTTT.

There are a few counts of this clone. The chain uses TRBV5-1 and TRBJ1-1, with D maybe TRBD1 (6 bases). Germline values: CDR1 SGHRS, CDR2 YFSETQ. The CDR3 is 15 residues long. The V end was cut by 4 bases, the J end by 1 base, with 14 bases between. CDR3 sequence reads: CASSRPGHRNTEAFF. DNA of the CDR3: TGCGCCAGCAGCCGTCCGGGACACCGGAACACTGAAGCTTTCTTT. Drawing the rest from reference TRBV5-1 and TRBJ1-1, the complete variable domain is KAGVTQTPRYLIKTRGQQVTLSCSPISGHRSVSWYQQTPGQGLQFLFEYFSETQRNKGNFPGRFSGRQFSNSRSEMNVSTLELGDSALYLCASSRPGHRNTEAFFGQGTRLTVV.

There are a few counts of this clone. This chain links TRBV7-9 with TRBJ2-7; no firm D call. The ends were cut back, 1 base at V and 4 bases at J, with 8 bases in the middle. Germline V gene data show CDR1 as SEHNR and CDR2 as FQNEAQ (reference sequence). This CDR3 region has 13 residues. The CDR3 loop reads CASSLESPYEQYF. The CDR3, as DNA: TGTGCCAGCAGCTTAGAATCCCCGTACGAGCAGTACTTC.

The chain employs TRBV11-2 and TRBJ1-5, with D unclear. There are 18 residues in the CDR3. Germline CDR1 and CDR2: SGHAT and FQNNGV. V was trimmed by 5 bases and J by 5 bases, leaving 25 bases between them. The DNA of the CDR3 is TGTGCCAGCAGCCCACGGCTCGCTAAAGACCGCCCCCATCAGCCCCAGCATTTT. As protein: CASSPRLAKDRPHQPQHF.

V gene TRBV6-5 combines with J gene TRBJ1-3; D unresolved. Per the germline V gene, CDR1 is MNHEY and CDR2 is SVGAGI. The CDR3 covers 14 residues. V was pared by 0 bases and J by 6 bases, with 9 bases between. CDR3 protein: CASSYSYRLNTIYF. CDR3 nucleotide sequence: TGTGCCAGCAGTTACTCGTACAGATTAAACACCATATATTTT.

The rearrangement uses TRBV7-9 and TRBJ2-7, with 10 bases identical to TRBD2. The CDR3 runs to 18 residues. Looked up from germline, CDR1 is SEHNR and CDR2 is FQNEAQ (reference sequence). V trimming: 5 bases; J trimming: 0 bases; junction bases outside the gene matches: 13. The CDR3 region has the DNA TGTGCCAGCAGCCTGAGGGGGGCTAGCGGGGGCCACTCCTACGAGCAGTACTTC. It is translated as CASSLRGASGGHSYEQYF.